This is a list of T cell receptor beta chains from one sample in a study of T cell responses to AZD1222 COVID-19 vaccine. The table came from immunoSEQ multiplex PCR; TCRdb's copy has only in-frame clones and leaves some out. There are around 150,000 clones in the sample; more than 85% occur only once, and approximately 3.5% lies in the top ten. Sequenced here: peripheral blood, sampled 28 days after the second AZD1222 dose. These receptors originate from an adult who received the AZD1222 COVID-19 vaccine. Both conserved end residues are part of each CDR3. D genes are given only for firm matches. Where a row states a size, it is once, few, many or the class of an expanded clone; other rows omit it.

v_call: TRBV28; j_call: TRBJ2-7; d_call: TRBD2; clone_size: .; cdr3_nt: TGTGCCAGCCTTACTAGCGGGAGGTACTACGAGCAGTACTTC; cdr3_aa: CASLTSGRYYEQYF
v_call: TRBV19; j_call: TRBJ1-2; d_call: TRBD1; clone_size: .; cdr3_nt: TGTGCCAGTAGCCCTTCCGGGACAGGGGTTGTCGCCTTGAGCTACACCTTC; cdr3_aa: CASSPSGTGVVALSYTF
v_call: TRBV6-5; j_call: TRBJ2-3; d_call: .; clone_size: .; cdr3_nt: TGTGCCAGCAGTTACTCAGGGATAGATACGCAGTATTTT; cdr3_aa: CASSYSGIDTQYF
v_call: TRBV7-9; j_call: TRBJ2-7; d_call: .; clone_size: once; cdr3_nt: TGTGCCAGCAGCTTAGGGGAATCTCCTATCTACGAGCAGTACTTC; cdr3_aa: CASSLGESPIYEQYF
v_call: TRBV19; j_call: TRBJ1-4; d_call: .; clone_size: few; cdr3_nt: TGTGCCAGTAGTATAGTAATATTTTGGACAGTTGAAAAACTGTTTTTT; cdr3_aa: CASSIVIFWTVEKLFF
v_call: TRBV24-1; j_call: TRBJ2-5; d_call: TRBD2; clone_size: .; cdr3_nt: TGTGCCACCAGTGGGACTAGCGGGGCGGAGACCCAGTACTTC; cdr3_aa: CATSGTSGAETQYF
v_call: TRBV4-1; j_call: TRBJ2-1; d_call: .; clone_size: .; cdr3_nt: TGCGCCAGCAGCCAAGAACCGCGTGTAAGCTCCTACAATGAGCAGTTCTTC; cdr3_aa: CASSQEPRVSSYNEQFF
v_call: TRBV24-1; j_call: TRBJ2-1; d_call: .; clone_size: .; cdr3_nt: TGTGCCACCAGTGATGTCCAGGGGAATGAGCAGTTCTTC; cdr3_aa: CATSDVQGNEQFF
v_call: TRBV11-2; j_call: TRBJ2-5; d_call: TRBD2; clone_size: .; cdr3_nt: TGTGCCAGCAGCGATACTAGCGGGAGGGCAGAGACCCAGTACTTC; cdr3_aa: CASSDTSGRAETQYF
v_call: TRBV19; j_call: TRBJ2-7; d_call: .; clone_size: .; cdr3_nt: TGTGCCAGTAGTAAATGGGTGGGGACCTACGAGCAGTACTTC; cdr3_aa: CASSKWVGTYEQYF
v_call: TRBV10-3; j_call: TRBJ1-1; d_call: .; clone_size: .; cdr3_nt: TGTGCCATGAAAGATCTCAGGGGAGACACTGAAGCTTTCTTT; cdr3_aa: CAMKDLRGDTEAFF
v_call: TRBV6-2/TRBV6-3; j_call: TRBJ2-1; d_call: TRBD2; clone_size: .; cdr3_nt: TGTGCCAGCAGCCAAGAACTAGCGGGAGGTCCCTACAATGAGCAGTTCTTC; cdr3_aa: CASSQELAGGPYNEQFF
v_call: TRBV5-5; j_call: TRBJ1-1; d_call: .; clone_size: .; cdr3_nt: TGTGCCAGCAGCTTGGAACGGGCAGGGGCGTCCGCGGCTTTCTTT; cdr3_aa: CASSLERAGASAAFF
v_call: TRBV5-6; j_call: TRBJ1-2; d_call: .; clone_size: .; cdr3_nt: TGTGCCAGCAGTAAATTGGACAGTGCGCTGGGTAACTATGGCTACACCTTC; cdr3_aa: CASSKLDSALGNYGYTF
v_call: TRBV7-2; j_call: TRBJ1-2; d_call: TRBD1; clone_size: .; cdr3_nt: TGTGCCAGCAGCTTAGCGGGACAGGTTAACTATGGCTACACCTTC; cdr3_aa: CASSLAGQVNYGYTF
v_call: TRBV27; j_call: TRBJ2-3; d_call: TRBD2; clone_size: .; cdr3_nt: TGTGCCAGCAGGAGACTAGCGGGAGATTATGGCACAGATACGCAGTATTTT; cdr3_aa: CASRRLAGDYGTDTQYF
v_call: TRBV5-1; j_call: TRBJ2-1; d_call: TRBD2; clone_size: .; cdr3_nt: TGCGCCAGCAGCCCCCCGGGACTAGCGGGAACCTACGAGCAGTTCTTC; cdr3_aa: CASSPPGLAGTYEQFF
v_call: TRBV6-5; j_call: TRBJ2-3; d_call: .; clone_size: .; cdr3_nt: TGTGCCAGCAGCCCCTACCGGGACATAGATACGCAGTATTTT; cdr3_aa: CASSPYRDIDTQYF
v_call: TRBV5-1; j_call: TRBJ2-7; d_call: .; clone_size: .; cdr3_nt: TGCGCCAGCAGACAGGAGACGGTCTCCTACGAGCAGTACTTC; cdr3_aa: CASRQETVSYEQYF
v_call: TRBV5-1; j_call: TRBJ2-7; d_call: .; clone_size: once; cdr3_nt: TGCGCCAGCAGCTCCGCCCGACAGGCCCCCTACGAGCAGTACTTC; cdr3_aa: CASSSARQAPYEQYF
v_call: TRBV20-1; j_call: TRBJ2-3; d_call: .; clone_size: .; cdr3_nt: TGCAGTGCTAGGTCGGATACGCAGTATTTT; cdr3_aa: CSARSDTQYF
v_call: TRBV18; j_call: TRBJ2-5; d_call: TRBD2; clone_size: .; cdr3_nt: TGTGCCAGCTCACCAAGGATCGGGACTAGCGGGAAGGAGACCCAGTACTTC; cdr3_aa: CASSPRIGTSGKETQYF
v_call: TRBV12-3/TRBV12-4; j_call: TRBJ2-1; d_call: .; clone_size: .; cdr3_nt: TGTGCCAGCAGTAACCGGGCAAACAATGAGCAGTTCTTC; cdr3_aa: CASSNRANNEQFF
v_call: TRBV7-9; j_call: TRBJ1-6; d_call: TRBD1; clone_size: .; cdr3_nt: TGTGCCAGCAGTGGGGACAGGGGCTATAATTCACCCCTCCACTTT; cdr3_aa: CASSGDRGYNSPLHF
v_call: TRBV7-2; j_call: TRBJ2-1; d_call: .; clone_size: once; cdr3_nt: TGTGCCAGCAGCTTAGGCAGGGTTGACAATGAGCAGTTCTTC; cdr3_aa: CASSLGRVDNEQFF
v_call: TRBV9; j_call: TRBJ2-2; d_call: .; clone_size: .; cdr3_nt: TGTGCCAGCAGCGTAGGGTCACTCGGAGGCAACCGGGAGCTGTTTTTT; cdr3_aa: CASSVGSLGGNRELFF
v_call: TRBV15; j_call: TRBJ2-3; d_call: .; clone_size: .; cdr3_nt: TGTGCCACCAGCAGAGAGGCCTTGTTTGCGAGGGGGACAGATACGCAGTATTTT; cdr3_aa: CATSREALFARGTDTQYF
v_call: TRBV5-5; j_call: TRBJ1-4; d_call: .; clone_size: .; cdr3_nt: TGTGCCAGCAGCTTTGGGTTCAGTTCGGCTAATGAAAAACTGTTTTTT; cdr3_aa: CASSFGFSSANEKLFF
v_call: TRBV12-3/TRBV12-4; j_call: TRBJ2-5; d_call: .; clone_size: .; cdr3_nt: TGTGCCAGCAGTTTCGGCACCGAGGAGACCCAGTACTTC; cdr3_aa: CASSFGTEETQYF
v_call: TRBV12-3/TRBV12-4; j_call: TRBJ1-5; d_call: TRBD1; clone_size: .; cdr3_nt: TGTGCCAGCAGCCCGAGGGACAGCCAGCCCCAGCATTTT; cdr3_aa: CASSPRDSQPQHF
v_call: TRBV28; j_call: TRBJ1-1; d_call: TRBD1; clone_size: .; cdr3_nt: TGTGCCAGCAGCATAGGACAGGGCGAAGCTTTCTTT; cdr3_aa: CASSIGQGEAFF